The table lists the clone carrying this T cell receptor (beta chain) with a few counts. Its matching antigen is unknown. The record originates from a study of spatial heterogeneity in lung cancer. In the study overall: In raw reads, more than 9.5 appearances on average were recorded for each unique TCR and UMI combination. Study-wide results and caveats: Intratumoral expanded alpha and beta TCR counts were found to track tumor mutation counts. Estimated TCR-seq coverage of tumor T cells was only 6.5% to 7.5% for alpha chains. For beta chains, the corresponding estimate was roughly 12%.

TCRdb re-analysed the 5' RACE reads in MiXCR, keeping a single row per CDR3 protein. The data contain about 3,500 distinct CDR3 sequences, 25% to 30% of them singletons. Time point defined: sample taken at primary tumor resection. The sequence was obtained from a male donor with early-stage non-small cell lung cancer. Sample: lung tumor tissue, taken at surgery.

CDR3 nucleotides: TGCGCCAGCAGCTTGCGGCTGTTAGACTCTGGGGCCAACGTCCTGACTTTC. Amino acid sequence: CASSLRLLDSGANVLTF. The chain links TRBV5-1 to TRBJ2-6; no reliable D call. Germline V gene data show CDR1 as SGHRS and CDR2 as YFSETQ. The CDR3 sequence is 17 residues long. Trimming left V 1 base short and J 0 bases short, with 11 bases between. Based on the CDR3 plus reference TRBV5-1 and TRBJ2-6, the full variable domain is KAGVTQTPRYLIKTRGQQVTLSCSPISGHRSVSWYQQTPGQGLQFLFEYFSETQRNKGNFPGRFSGRQFSNSRSEMNVSTLELGDSALYLCASSLRLLDSGANVLTFGAGSRLTVL.